This T cell receptor beta chain was found in a study of shared clonotypes between healthy human individuals. CD45RO-negative CD8 cells positively selected for CCR7 made up the naive population, which excluded terminally differentiated effector memory CD45RA+ cells. This was a deep-level run. Replicate PCRs from sorted subsets contained roughly 200 ng DNA, which is roughly 30,000 T cell genomes. TCRdb's copy holds only in-frame clones and misses some; the assay was immunoSEQ multiplex PCR. Of about 700,000 clones detected, 90% to 95% appear once; the ten largest clones hold 24%. The CDR3 totals 15 residues. Trimming stripped 4 bases from V and 8 bases from J, with 18 bases between. CDR1 SGDLS and CDR2 YYNGEE come from the germline V gene.

The gene calls are TRBV9 and TRBJ2-2; possible D gene TRBD2, 6 bases. This receptor was obtained from a man between 25 and 39 years old in good health. Specimen: naive CD8+ T cells sorted from blood. This chain's CDR3 is CASSLLGLPKGELFF. The CDR3, as DNA: TGTGCCAGCAGCTTACTGGGACTCCCTAAGGGGGAGCTGTTTTTT.